This T cell receptor (beta chain) stems from a study of T cells after yellow fever vaccination (dated 2019 in TCRdb). In the study overall: Libraries from fractions with low cell numbers were prepared with the SMART-Seq v4 Ultra Low Input RNA kit. To track T-cell clones before and after primary and booster YFV17D yellow fever vaccination, bulk TCR alpha and beta repertoires were sequenced longitudinally. Bulk PBMC replicates and cell subsets were isolated from blood drawn at multiple timepoints before and after both primary and secondary immunization. Two healthy male donors made up the cohort, one aged 18 to 29 years and the other aged 30 to 39 years. General study outcomes and caveats: The secondary T-cell response was weaker than the primary response but faster, peaking on day 5 instead of day 15. Most clones expanded after primary vaccination (about 96% of CD4 and around 89% of CD8) were re-detected after the booster, suggesting that broad memory maintenance occurred. A small share of clonotypes was detected in both CD4 and CD8 compartments, with the overlap likely arising from convergent recombination. Computational filtering was required because FACS-sorted repertoires could contain abundant contaminating clonotypes from the bulk population. Because the study included only a couple of donors, the extent to which the findings can be generalized is limited.

Its CDR3 holds 14 amino acids, cysteine through phenylalanine. Only the CDR3 portion is preserved as DNA: 42 bases, with reading frame beginning at the first base. CDR1 and CDR2 (SGHTA, FQGTGA) derive from the germline V gene. Trimming removed 2 bases from V and 4 bases from J, leaving 11 bases between the germline ends. This sample was sequenced with an Illumina NovaSeq 6000. TCR cDNA was synthesized by 5'RACE template switching, through which a universal primer site and unique molecular identifiers were introduced. Priming for cDNA synthesis came from both the TCR alpha and TCR beta constant segments. Libraries were amplified in two PCR steps, with sample barcodes and sequencing adapters added in the second step. Libraries were sequenced on Illumina HiSeq 2500 (2x100 bp) or NovaSeq (2x150 bp). The source study handled its data this way. Reads were demultiplexed and collapsed into UMI consensus sequences with MIGEC, and V(D)J alignment was performed with MiXCR. Using edgeR on replicate PBMC samples, clonotypes were called vaccine-responding if FDR was below 0.01 and the log2 fold change was above 5 up to day 15. Each bulk clonotype received a CD4 or CD8 identity based on whether the sequenced CD4 or CD8 repertoire contained that clonotype at higher abundance. TCRdb redid the processing of the public reads, applying fastp at Q25 and MiXCR, and retained in-frame beta chains. Every entry covers one CDR3 protein and lists the most common genes and DNA from its rows. TCRdb, not the original authors, processed these V and J calls. In all, the sample holds around 320,000 distinct CDR3 sequences, and about 11% of those were seen once. The ten largest clones capture about 3.3% of the sample.

This clonotype was seen many times. It has no known antigen specificity. Base qualities are not provided; no much larger clone lies one nucleotide away. What the treatment or condition label conveys for this sample: live attenuated yellow fever vaccine strain. PBMCs were isolated from peripheral blood using a standard Ficoll-Paque protocol. Dynabeads CD4 and CD8 positive selection kits were used to isolate the CD4 and CD8 T-cell fractions. TriZol was used to extract RNA from bulk PBMCs, CD4 and CD8 fractions, and dextramer-positive and dextramer-negative fractions. Rearrangement joined TRBV7-3 to TRBJ1-1; D gene: possibly TRBD1, on 6 matching bases. This TCR derives from a man younger than 35 who received the YFV17D yellow fever vaccine. The sample here was CD4+ T cells sorted from PBMCs, taken 45 days after the yellow fever booster vaccination. This receptor carries the CDR3 CASSLQGLGTEAFF. The bases read TGTGCCAGCAGCTTACAGGGGCTTGGCACTGAAGCTTTCTTT.